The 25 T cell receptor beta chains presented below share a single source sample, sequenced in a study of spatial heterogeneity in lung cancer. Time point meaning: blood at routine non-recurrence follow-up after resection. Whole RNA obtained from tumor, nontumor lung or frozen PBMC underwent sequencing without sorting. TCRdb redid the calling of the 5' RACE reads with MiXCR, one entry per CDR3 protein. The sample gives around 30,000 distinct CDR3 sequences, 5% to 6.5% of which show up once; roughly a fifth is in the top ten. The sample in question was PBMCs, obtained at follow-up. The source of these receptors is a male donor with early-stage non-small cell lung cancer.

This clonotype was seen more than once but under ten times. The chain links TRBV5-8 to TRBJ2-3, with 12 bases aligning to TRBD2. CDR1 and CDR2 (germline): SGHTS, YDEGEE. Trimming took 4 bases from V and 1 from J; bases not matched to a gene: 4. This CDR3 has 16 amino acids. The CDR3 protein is CASSPRLAGGTDTQYF. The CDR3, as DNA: TGTGCCAGCAGCCCGAGACTAGCGGGGGGCACAGATACGCAGTATTTT. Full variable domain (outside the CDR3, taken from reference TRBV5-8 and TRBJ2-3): EAGVTQSPTHLIKTRGQQATLRCSPISGHTSVYWYQQALGLGLQFLLWYDEGEERNRGNFPPRFSGRQFPNYSSELNVNALELEDSALYLCASSPRLAGGTDTQYFGPGTRLTVL.

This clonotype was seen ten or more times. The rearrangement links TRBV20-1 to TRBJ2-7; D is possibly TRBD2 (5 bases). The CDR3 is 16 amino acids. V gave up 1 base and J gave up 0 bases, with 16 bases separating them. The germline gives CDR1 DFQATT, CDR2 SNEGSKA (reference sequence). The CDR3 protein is CSARGRSGFPSYEQYF. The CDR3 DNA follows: TGCAGTGCTAGAGGGCGCAGCGGCTTCCCCTCCTACGAGCAGTACTTC.

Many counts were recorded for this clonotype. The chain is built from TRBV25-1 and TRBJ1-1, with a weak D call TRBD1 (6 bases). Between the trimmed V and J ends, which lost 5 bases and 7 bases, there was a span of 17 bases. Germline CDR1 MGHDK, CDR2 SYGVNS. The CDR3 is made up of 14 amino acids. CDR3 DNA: TGTGCCAGCAGTCGTACCAGAGGACAGAATGAAGCTTTCTTT. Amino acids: CASSRTRGQNEAFF.

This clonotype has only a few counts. The DNA of the CDR3 is TGTGCCAGCAGCCGGACAACAAATACGCAGTATTTT. Protein sequence: CASSRTTNTQYF. The V and J genes are TRBV7-2 and TRBJ2-3; tentative D call: TRBD1 (5 bases). Germline assignment: CDR1 SGHTA and CDR2 FQGNSA. The V end was cut by 5 bases, the J end by 7 bases, with 10 bases between. The CDR3 is made up of 12 amino acids. Combining the CDR3 with reference TRBV7-2 and TRBJ2-3 gives the whole variable domain GAGVSQSPSNKVTEKGKDVELRCDPISGHTALYWYRQSLGQGLEFLIYFQGNSAPDKSGLPSDRFSAERTGGSVSTLTIQRTQQEDSAVYLCASSRTTNTQYFGPGTRLTVL.

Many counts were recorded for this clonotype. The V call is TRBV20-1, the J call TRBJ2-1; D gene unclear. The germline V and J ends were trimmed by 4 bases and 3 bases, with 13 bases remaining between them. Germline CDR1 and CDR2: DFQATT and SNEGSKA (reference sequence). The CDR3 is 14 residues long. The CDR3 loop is CSANPGWNYNEQFF. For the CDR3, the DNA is TGCAGTGCTAATCCCGGGTGGAACTACAATGAGCAGTTCTTC.

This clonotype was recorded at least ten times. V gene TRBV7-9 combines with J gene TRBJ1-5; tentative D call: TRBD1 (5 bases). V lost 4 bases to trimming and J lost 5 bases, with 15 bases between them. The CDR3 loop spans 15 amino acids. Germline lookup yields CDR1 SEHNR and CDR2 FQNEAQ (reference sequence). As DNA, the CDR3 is TGTGCCAGCAGCTCTAGACAGTTCGGGGATCAGCCCCAGCATTTT. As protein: CASSSRQFGDQPQHF.

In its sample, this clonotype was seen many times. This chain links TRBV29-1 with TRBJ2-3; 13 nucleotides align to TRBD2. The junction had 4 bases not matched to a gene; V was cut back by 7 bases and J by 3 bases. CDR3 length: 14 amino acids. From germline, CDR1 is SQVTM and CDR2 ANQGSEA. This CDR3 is CSGGLAGDTDTQYF. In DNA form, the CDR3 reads TGCAGCGGAGGACTAGCGGGAGATACAGATACGCAGTATTTT.

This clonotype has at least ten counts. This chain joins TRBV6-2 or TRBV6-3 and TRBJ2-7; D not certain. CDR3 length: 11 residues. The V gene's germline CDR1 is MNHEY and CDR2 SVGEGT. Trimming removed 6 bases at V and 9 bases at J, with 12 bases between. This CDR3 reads CASSRGRGQYF. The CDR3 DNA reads TGTGCCAGCAGCCGCGGTCGTGGGCAGTACTTC.

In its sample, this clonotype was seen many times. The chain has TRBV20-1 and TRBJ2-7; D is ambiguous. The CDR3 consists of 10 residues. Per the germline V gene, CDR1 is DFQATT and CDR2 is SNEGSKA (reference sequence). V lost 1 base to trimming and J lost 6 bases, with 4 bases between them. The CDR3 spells CSARGSEQYF. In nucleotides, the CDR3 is TGCAGTGCTAGAGGGAGCGAGCAGTACTTC.

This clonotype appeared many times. The CDR3 DNA is TGTGCCAGCAGTTTGGGACAGAACACCGGGGAGCTGTTTTTT. Translating gives CASSLGQNTGELFF. The chain is built from TRBV28 and TRBJ2-2; a possible D gene is TRBD1 (6 bases). The ends were cut back, 3 bases at V and 1 base at J, with 6 bases in the middle. Germline values: CDR1 MDHEN, CDR2 SYDVKM. The CDR3 loop spans 14 amino acids.

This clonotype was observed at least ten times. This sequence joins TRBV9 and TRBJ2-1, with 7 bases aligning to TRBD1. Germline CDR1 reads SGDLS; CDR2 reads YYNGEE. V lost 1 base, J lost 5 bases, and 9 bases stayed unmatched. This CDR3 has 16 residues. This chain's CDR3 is CASSVTPGQRNNEQFF. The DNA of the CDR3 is TGTGCCAGCAGCGTAACTCCGGGACAGAGAAACAATGAGCAGTTCTTC.

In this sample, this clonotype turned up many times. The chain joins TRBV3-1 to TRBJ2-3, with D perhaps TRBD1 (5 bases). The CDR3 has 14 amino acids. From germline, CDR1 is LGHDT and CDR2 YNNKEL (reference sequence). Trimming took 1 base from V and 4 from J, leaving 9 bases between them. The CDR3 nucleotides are TGTGCCAGCAGCCAAGGGGGCGCGGCAGATACGCAGTATTTT. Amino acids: CASSQGGAADTQYF.

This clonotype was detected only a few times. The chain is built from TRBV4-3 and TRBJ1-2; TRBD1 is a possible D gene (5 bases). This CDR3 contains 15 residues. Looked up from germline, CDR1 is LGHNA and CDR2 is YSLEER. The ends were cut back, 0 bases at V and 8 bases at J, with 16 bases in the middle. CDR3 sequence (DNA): TGCGCCAGCAGCCAAGATCTGGGGACCACCTGGGGCTACACCTTC. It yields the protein CASSQDLGTTWGYTF.

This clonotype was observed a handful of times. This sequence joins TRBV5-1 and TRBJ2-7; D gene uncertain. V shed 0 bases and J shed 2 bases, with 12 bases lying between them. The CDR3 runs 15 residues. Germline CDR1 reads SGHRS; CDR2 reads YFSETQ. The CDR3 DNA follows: TGCGCCAGCAGCTTGGGGGCCTGGCCAACCTACGAGCAGTACTTC. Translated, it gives CASSLGAWPTYEQYF.

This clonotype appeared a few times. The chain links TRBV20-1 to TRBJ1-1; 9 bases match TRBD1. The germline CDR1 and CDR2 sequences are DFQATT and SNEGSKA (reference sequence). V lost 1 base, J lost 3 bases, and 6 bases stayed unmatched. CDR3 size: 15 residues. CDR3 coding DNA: TGCAGTGCTAGAGGCCAGGGACAGGGTTACACTGAAGCTTTCTTT. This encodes CSARGQGQGYTEAFF.

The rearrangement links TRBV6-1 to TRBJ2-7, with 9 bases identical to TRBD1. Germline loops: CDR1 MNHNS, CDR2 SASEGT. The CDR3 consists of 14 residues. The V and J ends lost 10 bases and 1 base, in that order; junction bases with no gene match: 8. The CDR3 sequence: CATDRGEGSYEQYF. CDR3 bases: TGTGCCACGGACAGGGGAGAGGGATCCTACGAGCAGTACTTC.

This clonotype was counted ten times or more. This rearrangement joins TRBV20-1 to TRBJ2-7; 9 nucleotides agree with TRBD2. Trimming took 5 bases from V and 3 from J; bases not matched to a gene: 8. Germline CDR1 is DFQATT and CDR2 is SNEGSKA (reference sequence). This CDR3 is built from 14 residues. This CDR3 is CSAGVAGELYEQYF. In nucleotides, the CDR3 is TGCAGTGCTGGCGTAGCGGGGGAGCTCTACGAGCAGTACTTC.

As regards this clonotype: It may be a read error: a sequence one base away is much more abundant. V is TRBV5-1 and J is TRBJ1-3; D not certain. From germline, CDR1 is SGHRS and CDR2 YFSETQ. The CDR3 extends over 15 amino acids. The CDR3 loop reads CTSSPGSDYGNTIYF. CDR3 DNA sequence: TGCACCAGCAGCCCGGGTTCGGATTACGGAAACACCATATATTTT. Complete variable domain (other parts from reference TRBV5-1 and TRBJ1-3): KAGVTQTPRYLIKTRGQQVTLSCSPISGHRSVSWYQQTPGQGLQFLFEYFSETQRNKGNFPGRFSGRQFSNSRSEMNVSTLELGDSALYLCTSSPGSDYGNTIYFGEGSWLTVV.

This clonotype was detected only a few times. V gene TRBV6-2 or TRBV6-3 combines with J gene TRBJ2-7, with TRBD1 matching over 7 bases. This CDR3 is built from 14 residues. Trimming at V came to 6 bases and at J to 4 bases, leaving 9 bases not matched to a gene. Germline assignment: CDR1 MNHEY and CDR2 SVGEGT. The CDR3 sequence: CASRPMGQNYEQYF. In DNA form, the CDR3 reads TGTGCCAGCAGACCGATGGGACAGAATTACGAGCAGTACTTC.

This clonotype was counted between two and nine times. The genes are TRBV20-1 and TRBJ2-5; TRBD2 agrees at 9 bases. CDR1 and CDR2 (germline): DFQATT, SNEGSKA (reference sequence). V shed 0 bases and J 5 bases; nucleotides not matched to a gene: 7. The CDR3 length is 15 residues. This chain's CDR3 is CSARDLAGAGETQYF. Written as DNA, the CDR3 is TGCAGTGCTAGAGACTTAGCGGGAGCGGGTGAGACCCAGTACTTC.

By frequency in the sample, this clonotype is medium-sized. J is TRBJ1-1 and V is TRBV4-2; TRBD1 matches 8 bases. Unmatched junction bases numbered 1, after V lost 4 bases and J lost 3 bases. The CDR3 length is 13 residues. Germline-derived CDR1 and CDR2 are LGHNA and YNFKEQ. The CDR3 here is CASSPQGDTEAFF. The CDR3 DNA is TGTGCCAGCAGCCCACAGGGGGACACTGAAGCTTTCTTT.

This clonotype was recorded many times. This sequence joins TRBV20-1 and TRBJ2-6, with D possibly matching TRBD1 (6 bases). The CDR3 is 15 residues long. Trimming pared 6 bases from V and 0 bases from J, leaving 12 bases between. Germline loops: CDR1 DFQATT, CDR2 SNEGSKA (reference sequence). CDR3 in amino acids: CSAHRGGSGANVLTF. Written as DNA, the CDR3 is TGCAGTGCCCACAGAGGGGGCTCTGGGGCCAACGTCCTGACTTTC.

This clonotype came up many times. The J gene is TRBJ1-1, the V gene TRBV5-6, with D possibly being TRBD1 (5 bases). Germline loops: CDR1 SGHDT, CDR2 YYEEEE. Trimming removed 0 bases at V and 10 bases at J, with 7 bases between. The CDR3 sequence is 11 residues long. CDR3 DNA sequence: TGTGCCAGCAGCTTGGGGGGCCTAGCTTTCTTT. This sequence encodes CASSLGGLAFF.

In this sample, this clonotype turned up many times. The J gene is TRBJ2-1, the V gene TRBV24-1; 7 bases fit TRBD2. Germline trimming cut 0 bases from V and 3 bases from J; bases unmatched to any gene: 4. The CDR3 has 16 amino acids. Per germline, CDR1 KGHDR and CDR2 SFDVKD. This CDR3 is CATSDLQGGSYNEQFF. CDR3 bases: TGTGCCACCAGTGATTTGCAAGGCGGGAGCTACAATGAGCAGTTCTTC.

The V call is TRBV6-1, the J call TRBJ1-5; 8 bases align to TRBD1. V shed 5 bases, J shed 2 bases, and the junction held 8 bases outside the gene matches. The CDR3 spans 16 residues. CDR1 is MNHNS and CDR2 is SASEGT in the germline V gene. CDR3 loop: CASSIRTGYGNQPQHF. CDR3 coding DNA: TGTGCCAGCAGTATTAGGACAGGGTATGGCAATCAGCCCCAGCATTTT.